The count of the clone carrying this T cell receptor (beta chain) is one. In the authors' workflow: Nucleated cell number was recorded as an estimate derived from reference gene primer amplification. The protocol was immunoSEQ multiplex PCR, while the TCRdb copy is restricted to in-frame clones and leaves out a portion. The V and J calls and clone size were taken over from that table, and D and trimming were inferred from the DNA. The table shows 250,000 to 300,000 clones, with 89% occurring only once. The data originate from a study of blood T cell repertoires in COVID-19. Study-wide context: The United States, Italy and Spain were the sources of the acute and convalescent COVID-19 samples. Nucleic acid was either cDNA or gDNA, and it came from T cells, B-cell-depleted T cells, or PBMCs.

CDR1 and CDR2 (germline): SSHAT, FNYEAQ (reference sequence). CDR3 length: 15 amino acids. V shed 4 bases and J 5 bases; nucleotides not matched to a gene: 7. Material for sequencing was peripheral blood. The sequence was obtained from a woman aged 55-70 years with acute or convalescent COVID-19. The V call is TRBV7-7, the J call TRBJ2-5; 10 nucleotides agree with TRBD1. The CDR3 reads CASSSGQGNWETQYF. DNA for the CDR3: TGTGCCAGCAGCTCGGGACAGGGGAATTGGGAGACCCAGTACTTC. Based on the CDR3 plus reference TRBV7-7 and TRBJ2-5, the full variable domain is GAGVSQSPRYKVTKRGQDVTLRCDPISSHATLYWYQQALGQGPEFLTYFNYEAQPDKSGLPSDRFSAERPEGSISTLTIQRTEQRDSAMYRCASSSGQGNWETQYFGPGTRLLVL.